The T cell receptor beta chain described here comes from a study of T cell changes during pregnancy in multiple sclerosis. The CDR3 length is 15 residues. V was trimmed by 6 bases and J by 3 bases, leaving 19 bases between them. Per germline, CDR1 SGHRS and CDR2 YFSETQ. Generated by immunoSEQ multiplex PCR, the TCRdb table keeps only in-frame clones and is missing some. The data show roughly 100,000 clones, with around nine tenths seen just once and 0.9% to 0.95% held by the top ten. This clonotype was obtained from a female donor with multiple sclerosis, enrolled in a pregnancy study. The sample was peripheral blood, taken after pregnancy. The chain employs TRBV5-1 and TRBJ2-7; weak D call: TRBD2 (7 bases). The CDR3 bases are TGCGCCAGCACCCCAACGGACAGCGGGAACTACGAGCAGTACTTC. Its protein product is CASTPTDSGNYEQYF.